This TCR beta chain was sequenced for a study of blood T cells in healthy people across ages. Across the study: About one barcoded beta molecule was captured per two T cells (by template switching).

Next came a second PCR, run for about 7 to 12 cycles, which used a sample-barcoded 5' primer along with a J-beta primer mix. TCRdb analysed the 5' RACE reads with MiXCR anew, one entry per CDR3 protein. The sample includes roughly 650,000 distinct CDR3 sequences, roughly 30% of them seen just once. This clonotype was recorded at least ten times. The antigen remains unidentified. Trimming removed 1 base at V and 6 bases at J, with 24 bases between. CDR3 length equals 18 residues. Germline V gives CDR1 MGHDK, CDR2 SYGVNS. Study conclusions and caveats: The study lacked donor CMV status, which possibly confounded expanded clonotype changes. Using unsorted PBMCs precluded a conclusive naive versus antigen-experienced comparison.

V is TRBV25-1 and J is TRBJ1-2, with D perhaps TRBD1 (6 bases). Sequencing was performed on blood. This TCR came from a woman older than 75 in good health. The CDR3 loop is CASSESGIRGVGRDGYTF. Written as DNA, the CDR3 is TGTGCCAGCAGTGAATCAGGAATCAGGGGCGTAGGACGAGATGGCTACACCTTC.